Given below is one TCR beta chain in context. Its antigen has not been determined. Base qualities are not at hand, and no much larger clone is one base apart. This sample was included in a study of graft-versus-host responses after intestinal transplantation listed by TCRdb under 2021. About the investigation overall: Recipients received multivisceral, liver-intestinal, or isolated intestinal transplants. All recipients received anti-thymocyte globulin induction followed by maintenance tacrolimus and steroids for three to four years. After intestinal transplantation, graft-versus-host and host-versus-graft alloreactive T cell clones were followed in the graft, circulation and bone marrow using bulk TCR-beta CDR3 sequencing. Alloreactive clones were identified by sequencing pre-transplant mixed lymphocyte reaction products and comparing these products with unstimulated pre-transplant donor and recipient T cells. Of the 20 to 30 intestinal transplant recipients enrolled in the cohort, one of whom was a retransplant, a few patients without pretransplant specimens were excluded. A peak of at least 4% donor T cells among recipient peripheral blood mononuclear cells was the definition used for donor T cell macrochimerism. Instead of going to the commercial service, samples from a few later patients were sequenced in-house on an Illumina MiSeq and processed with MiXCR.

Library preparation was by the immunoSEQ multiplex PCR assay. For most patients, genomic DNA was isolated using the Qiagen DNeasy Blood and Tissue Kit and was shipped frozen to Adaptive Biotechnologies for TCR sequencing. High-throughput TCR-beta CDR3 sequencing of genomic DNA from most patients was performed by Adaptive Biotechnologies. In the source study's methods: Adaptive's ImmunoSEQ software supplied the TCR sequencing data for around 17 patients, while MiXCR and VDJtools were used to process a few other patients. To correct CD4 versus CD8 sorting errors, any sequence found in both subsets at a frequency ratio below 5:1 was removed. CDR3 nucleotide sequences shared between donor and recipient were removed because their origin could not be assigned. Alloreactive clones required at least 2-fold expansion over unstimulated cells and minimum CFSE-low frequency of 0.002% (template counts) or 0.001% (read counts). Mappable clones were those detected in sequenced pre-transplant spleen, lymph node, or MLR CFSE-low populations of the donor or recipient. Cumulative frequency of alloreactive clones was calculated as a percentage of all sequences weighted by copy number. TCRdb obtained this table from immuneACCESS and retained in-frame rearrangements with V and J assigned. These tables miss some clones; where compared with another copy, unresolved V genes account for less than half of the shortfall, and the remainder is unexplained. From that table come the V and J calls and clone size; the DNA was used to work out D and trimming. Counted in this sample were under 85,000 clones; about 92% of them appeared once. About 1.3% of the sample lies in the top ten.

On the study overall, not on this receptor specifically: High GvH to HvG T cell clonal ratios were observed in the allografts of patients with donor T cell macrochimerism. Peak levels of circulating GvH clones were associated with declines in HvG clones early after transplant. The conclusions were limited by the relatively low number and heterogeneity of the intestinal transplant patients. GvH clones turned up in recipient bone marrow, with some appearing earlier in ileal mucosa or blood, a pattern consistent with an intestinal mucosal origin.

The meaning of the sample's time point label: cells obtained before transplantation from donor or recipient. CD3+CD4+ and CD3+CD8+ populations were FACS-sorted from unstimulated pre-transplant donor and recipient cells taken from spleen or lymph nodes. The receptor's source is a human donor who received an intestinal transplant. Material: unstimulated CD8+ T cells sorted from spleen or lymph node cells, obtained before intestinal transplant.

The nucleotides read TGTGCCAGCAGTTTGGGAGCGGGGGGGCGCAATGAGCAGTTCTTC. Its coded protein is CASSLGAGGRNEQFF. This receptor chain uses TRBV27 and TRBJ2-1, with 10 junctional bases fitting TRBD2. Including cysteine and phenylalanine, the CDR3 has 15 amino acids. The retained sequence is limited to the CDR3, 45 bases, with the frame set at the first base. The germline V gene (reference sequence) provides CDR1 MNHEY and CDR2 SMNVEV. After removal of 3 bases from V and 6 bases from J, the junction retains 5 bases not matched to a gene.